A selection of T cell receptor beta chains follows, all from one sample in a study of regulatory T cells. Clones were read by immunoSEQ multiplex PCR, and TCRdb kept only the in-frame ones, dropping some. The sample records more than 15,000 clones, roughly nine tenths being singletons. Sequencing used CD8+ T cells sorted from blood. The receptor set was obtained from a person aged 18 to 29 with CD3G deficiency. CDR3s include the opening cysteine and the closing phenylalanine or tryptophan. Fields, in order: J gene, clone size, D gene, V gene, CDR3 protein, CDR3 DNA. The D gene is left open where the match is weak. Some rows mark clone size as missing; the rest say once, few, many or name a class of expanded clone.

j_gene: TRBJ2-1
abundance: NA
d_gene: NA
v_gene: TRBV28
CDR3aa: CASSLYTGSSYNEQFF
CDR3nt: TGTGCCAGCAGTTTATATACCGGGAGCTCCTACAATGAGCAGTTCTTC

j_gene: TRBJ2-1
abundance: NA
d_gene: NA
v_gene: TRBV12-5
CDR3aa: CASGSAGHYNEQFF
CDR3nt: TGTGCTAGTGGTTCGGCCGGACACTACAATGAGCAGTTCTTC

j_gene: TRBJ2-7
abundance: NA
d_gene: NA
v_gene: TRBV5-4
CDR3aa: CASSLPTSQSSYEQYF
CDR3nt: TGTGCCAGCAGCCTACCTACTAGCCAAAGCTCCTACGAGCAGTACTTC

j_gene: TRBJ2-2
abundance: NA
d_gene: TRBD1
v_gene: TRBV4-3
CDR3aa: CASSQDRTGVANTGELFF
CDR3nt: TGCGCCAGCAGCCAAGACCGGACAGGAGTTGCGAACACCGGGGAGCTGTTTTTT

j_gene: TRBJ2-5
abundance: NA
d_gene: TRBD2
v_gene: TRBV4-1
CDR3aa: CASSQVGRGGQETQYF
CDR3nt: TGCGCCAGCAGCCAAGTGGGGCGCGGGGGGCAAGAGACCCAGTACTTC

j_gene: TRBJ1-1
abundance: NA
d_gene: NA
v_gene: TRBV13
CDR3aa: CASRHQETEAFF
CDR3nt: TGTGCCAGCAGGCACCAAGAGACTGAAGCTTTCTTT

j_gene: TRBJ2-7
abundance: once
d_gene: TRBD1
v_gene: TRBV2
CDR3aa: CASSAGTGGYEQYF
CDR3nt: TGTGCCAGCAGTGCGGGGACAGGGGGCTACGAGCAGTACTTC

j_gene: TRBJ2-7
abundance: NA
d_gene: TRBD1
v_gene: TRBV11-2
CDR3aa: CASSRTGLEQYF
CDR3nt: TGTGCCAGCAGTAGGACAGGGCTCGAGCAGTACTTC

j_gene: TRBJ2-4
abundance: NA
d_gene: TRBD2
v_gene: TRBV7-8
CDR3aa: CASSLRERGGPLAKNIQYF
CDR3nt: TGTGCCAGCAGCTTAAGGGAGCGGGGGGGCCCGCTAGCCAAAAACATTCAGTACTTC

j_gene: TRBJ2-7
abundance: NA
d_gene: TRBD2
v_gene: TRBV29-1
CDR3aa: CSAAAGGYSYEQYF
CDR3nt: TGCAGCGCCGCGGCGGGGGGGTACTCCTACGAGCAGTACTTC

j_gene: TRBJ1-4
abundance: once
d_gene: NA
v_gene: TRBV10-1
CDR3aa: CASSEMAQGKLFF
CDR3nt: TGCGCCAGCAGTGAGATGGCACAGGGAAAACTGTTTTTT

j_gene: TRBJ2-7
abundance: NA
d_gene: TRBD2
v_gene: TRBV28
CDR3aa: CASSGSLAGFYEQYF
CDR3nt: TGTGCCAGCAGTGGCAGTCTAGCGGGATTTTACGAGCAGTACTTC

j_gene: TRBJ1-2
abundance: hyperexpanded
d_gene: NA
v_gene: TRBV21-1
CDR3aa: CASSRSVLGLGGYTF
CDR3nt: TGTGCCAGCAGCAGATCGGTCCTTGGATTAGGTGGCTACACCTTC

j_gene: TRBJ2-5
abundance: NA
d_gene: NA
v_gene: TRBV6-1
CDR3aa: CASSEILETQYF
CDR3nt: TGTGCCAGCAGTGAAATTTTGGAGACCCAGTACTTC

j_gene: TRBJ2-3
abundance: NA
d_gene: TRBD2
v_gene: TRBV5-4
CDR3aa: CASSPPSGGAADTQYF
CDR3nt: TGTGCCAGCAGCCCCCCTAGCGGGGGTGCCGCAGATACGCAGTATTTT

j_gene: TRBJ1-1
abundance: few
d_gene: NA
v_gene: TRBV4-1
CDR3aa: CASSQEGAQNTEAFF
CDR3nt: TGCGCCAGCAGCCAAGAGGGAGCCCAGAACACTGAAGCTTTCTTT

j_gene: TRBJ1-6
abundance: once
d_gene: NA
v_gene: TRBV11-2
CDR3aa: CASSSGGHSYNSPLHF
CDR3nt: TGTGCCAGCAGCTCCGGAGGGCACTCCTATAATTCACCCCTCCACTTT

j_gene: TRBJ1-2
abundance: NA
d_gene: TRBD1
v_gene: TRBV10-3
CDR3aa: CAISESTGTYGYTF
CDR3nt: TGTGCCATCAGTGAGTCGACAGGGACATATGGCTACACCTTC

j_gene: TRBJ2-7
abundance: NA
d_gene: TRBD1
v_gene: TRBV7-9
CDR3aa: CASSGGQTVYEQYF
CDR3nt: TGTGCCAGCAGCGGGGGACAGACCGTTTACGAGCAGTACTTC

j_gene: TRBJ1-3
abundance: NA
d_gene: NA
v_gene: TRBV9
CDR3aa: CASSGDENTIYF
CDR3nt: TGTGCCAGCAGCGGGGACGAAAACACCATATATTTT

j_gene: TRBJ1-3
abundance: NA
d_gene: NA
v_gene: TRBV27
CDR3aa: CASSLSLGNTIYF
CDR3nt: TGTGCCAGCAGTTTATCGCTTGGAAACACCATATATTTT

j_gene: TRBJ1-1
abundance: NA
d_gene: NA
v_gene: TRBV4-3
CDR3aa: CASSQGRGSLGAFF
CDR3nt: TGCGCCAGCAGCCAAGGGCGGGGCTCCCTAGGAGCTTTCTTT

j_gene: TRBJ1-2
abundance: once
d_gene: TRBD1
v_gene: TRBV5-6
CDR3aa: CASSQGASGYTF
CDR3nt: TGTGCCAGCTCGCAGGGGGCGTCTGGCTACACCTTC

j_gene: TRBJ2-7
abundance: NA
d_gene: NA
v_gene: TRBV29-1
CDR3aa: CSVSAGLSEQYF
CDR3nt: TGCAGCGTTAGCGCAGGACTCTCCGAGCAGTACTTC